These 12 T cell receptor beta chains came from one sample sequenced in a study of beta chain features in type 1 diabetes (dated by TCRdb to 2017 to 2018). Results and caveats for the whole study, not just this receptor: A moderate but significant shortening of TCRB CDR3 length was observed in type 1 diabetes patients in all four CD4+ subsets.

Preparation of the library involved the immunoSEQ multiplex PCR assay. The High Capacity cDNA Reverse Transcription Kit was used to reverse transcribe all of the isolated RNA, meaning that expressed TCRB transcripts were what got sequenced. Drawn from immuneACCESS, this table holds only the in-frame rearrangements with V and J called that TCRdb kept. Clones are partly lost; checked studies trace under half to an unresolved V gene and leave the rest unexplained. In this sample the table shows some 330,000 clones, roughly 12% of which occur a single time. 0.0095% to 0.013% of the sample rests with the top ten. No antigen has been assigned to these receptors. The source material was naive CD4+ T cells from blood. What this sample's cell subset or site label stands for: true naive CD4+ T cells. The receptors stem from a woman aged 18-30 years with type 1 diabetes.

The chain combines TRBV7-7 with TRBJ2-6; 8 bases are a match to TRBD1. This CDR3 has 17 amino acids. Germline lookup yields CDR1 SSHAT and CDR2 FNYEAQ (reference sequence). The V and J ends lost 11 bases and 1 base, in that order; junction bases with no gene match: 13. CDR3 DNA sequence: TGTGCCGACTTAGTGGGGACAGGTCTTTCTGGGGCCAACGTCCTGACTTTC. It encodes CADLVGTGLSGANVLTF.

This clone turned up a few times. The J gene is TRBJ1-4, the V gene TRBV5-6; no reliable D call. The CDR3 covers 15 residues. Per the germline V gene, CDR1 is SGHDT and CDR2 is YYEEEE. The V end lost 0 bases, the J end lost 4 bases, and 10 bases lay between the germline ends. CDR3 sequence (DNA): TGTGCCAGCAGCTTGGCCCCCAGATTTAATGAAAAACTGTTTTTT. Its protein product is CASSLAPRFNEKLFF.

The J gene is TRBJ2-3, the V gene TRBV4-3; D is perhaps TRBD2 (5 bases). Trimming cost V 3 bases and J 8 bases, with 12 bases left between them. This CDR3 contains 13 residues. Germline V gives CDR1 LGHNA, CDR2 YSLEER. CDR3 in DNA: TGCGCCAGCAGCCAGGCAACTAGTGGTACGCAGTATTTT. Protein sequence: CASSQATSGTQYF.

CDR3 protein: CASSSGQGAYEQYF. The CDR3 region has the DNA TGTGCCAGCAGCTCGGGACAGGGGGCGTACGAGCAGTACTTC. The genes are TRBV7-2 and TRBJ2-7; TRBD1 matches at 12 bases. Germline trimming cut 4 bases from V and 4 bases from J; bases unmatched to any gene: 2. The CDR3 is 14 amino acids. Germline CDR1 SGHTA, CDR2 FQGNSA.

J is TRBJ2-5 and V is TRBV6-6; no clear D gene. The CDR3 contains 13 residues. V was clipped by 8 bases and J by 7 bases, with 17 bases between them. Germline V gene data show CDR1 as MNHNY and CDR2 as SVGAGI (reference sequence). The DNA of the CDR3 is TGTGCCAGCTCTAAGGCAGTCGGGTCGACCCAGTACTTC. It is translated as CASSKAVGSTQYF.

J is TRBJ1-1 and V is TRBV6-5; D gene unclear. CDR1 and CDR2 (germline): MNHEY, SVGAGI. V dropped 5 bases and J dropped 5 bases, with 12 bases sitting between them. This CDR3 spans 13 amino acids. CDR3 in amino acids: CASSPPTRTEAFF. The CDR3 DNA reads as TGTGCCAGCAGTCCACCCACCCGGACTGAAGCTTTCTTT.

This clone has just a few counts. The chain carries TRBV23-1 and TRBJ1-3; possible D gene TRBD1, 5 bases. TRBV23-1 is treated as an ORF (open reading frame) with a function not yet certain. The CDR3 totals 15 residues. Trimming removed 0 bases at V and 3 bases at J, with 9 bases between. The CDR3 nucleotides are TGCGCCAGCAGTCAATCGGAGGGGTATGGAAACACCATATATTTT. Its protein is CASSQSEGYGNTIYF.

The rearrangement uses TRBV11-3 and TRBJ2-3; D may be TRBD1 (6 bases). Germline V gene sequence: CDR1 SGHNT, CDR2 YENEEA. This CDR3 has 15 residues. V was clipped by 5 bases and J by 7 bases, with 19 bases between them. The CDR3 nucleotides read TGTGCCAGCAGCCTTAACGGACAGCTTCCGAATACGCAGTATTTT. Translated: CASSLNGQLPNTQYF.

The sample holds a few counts of this clone. The chain recombines TRBV4-3 with TRBJ2-2; 8 bases map to TRBD1. J lost 1 base, V lost 0 bases, and 4 bases had no gene match. This CDR3 spans 17 amino acids. Looked up from germline, CDR1 is LGHNA and CDR2 is YSLEER. CDR3 amino acids: CASSQDLGTGNTGELFF. CDR3 coding DNA: TGCGCCAGCAGCCAAGATCTGGGGACAGGGAACACCGGGGAGCTGTTTTTT.

The sample holds a few counts of this clone. This chain links TRBV28 with TRBJ2-1; TRBD2 is a possible D gene (6 bases). Germline V CDR1 and CDR2: MDHEN, SYDVKM. V lost 6 bases and J 6 bases, leaving 21 bases between the germline ends. The CDR3 consists of 16 residues. The CDR3 DNA reads as TGTGCCAGCAGGGGACCTGGACTAAGGGGTTCCAATGAGCAGTTCTTC. This sequence encodes CASRGPGLRGSNEQFF.

V and J are TRBV27 and TRBJ1-1; 9 nucleotides line up with TRBD1. Trimming removed 5 bases from V and 4 bases from J; junction bases left unmatched: 5. The CDR3 spans 14 residues. Per germline, CDR1 MNHEY and CDR2 SMNVEV (reference sequence). The CDR3 DNA sequence: TGTGCCAGCAGTAGACCGGGACAGGGCACTGAAGCTTTCTTT. The encoded protein is CASSRPGQGTEAFF.

This clone was detected only a few times. The chain has TRBV10-3 and TRBJ2-1, with D possibly matching TRBD2 (6 bases). This CDR3 region has 14 residues. Germline V CDR1 and CDR2: ENHRY, SYGVKD. Deletions cut 5 bases from V and 2 bases from J, with 10 bases between. The CDR3, as DNA: TGTGCCATCAGTTCGGGAGCTACCTACAATGAGCAGTTCTTC. This gives the protein CAISSGATYNEQFF.